A single sample is the source of the 11 T cell receptor beta chains below, sequenced in a study of cytomegalovirus exposure and HLA in healthy donors. The study ran its PCR with 60 Vbeta and 13 Jbeta primers. Using immunoSEQ multiplex PCR, the repertoire was profiled, and TCRdb retains in-frame clones only, with some absent. The sample comprises under 150,000 clones, roughly 88% of which are singletons, and 1.5% to 2% rests with the top ten. The sample consisted of PBMCs. These receptors were taken from a boy aged 5 to 17 in good health and CMV-seronegative.

The chain couples TRBV9 to TRBJ2-5, with 7 positions matching TRBD1. V shed 3 bases and J 5 bases; nucleotides not matched to a gene: 7. This CDR3 comprises 14 residues. Germline values: CDR1 SGDLS, CDR2 YYNGEE. The CDR3 region has the DNA TGTGCCAGCAGCGGGCTACAGGGGAGCGAGACCCAGTACTTC. It codes for CASSGLQGSETQYF. Combining the CDR3 with reference TRBV9 and TRBJ2-5 gives the whole variable domain DSGVTQTPKHLITATGQRVTLRCSPRSGDLSVYWYQQSLDQGLQFLIQYYNGEERAKGNILERFSAQQFPDLHSELNLSSLELGDSALYFCASSGLQGSETQYFGPGTRLLVL.

The V and J genes are TRBV18 and TRBJ2-2; 7 nucleotides align to TRBD1. Germline loops: CDR1 KGHSH, CDR2 LQKENI. The V segment lost 1 base and the J segment 12 bases; nucleotides outside the gene matches: 5. The CDR3 length is 13 residues. The CDR3 nucleotides are TGTGCCAGCTCACCACAAACAGGGGAGCAGCTGTTTTTT. Its protein product is CASSPQTGEQLFF.

V gene TRBV18 combines with J gene TRBJ2-7; 7 positions agree with TRBD2. V shed 5 bases and J 3 bases; nucleotides not matched to a gene: 7. The CDR3 totals 14 residues. CDR1 is KGHSH and CDR2 is LQKENI in the germline V gene. In DNA, the CDR3 is TGTGCCAGCTCATCAAGCGGGGACTACTACGAGCAGTACTTC. It translates to CASSSSGDYYEQYF.

This clone was seen a single time. The chain uses TRBV5-1 and TRBJ1-2; a possible D gene is TRBD1 (6 bases). The CDR3 length is 13 residues. CDR1 and CDR2 from the germline V gene are SGHRS and YFSETQ. Trimming took off 3 bases at V and 4 bases at J, with 10 bases between the two ends. The CDR3 nucleotides read TGCGCCAGCAGCTCCAGGGGTCCCTATGGCTACACCTTC. Protein product: CASSSRGPYGYTF.

This sequence joins TRBV27 and TRBJ2-5, with 10 bases aligning to TRBD2. The CDR3 extends over 16 amino acids. Germline V gene sequence: CDR1 MNHEY, CDR2 SMNVEV (reference sequence). Unmatched junction bases numbered 9, after V lost 6 bases and J lost 2 bases. For the CDR3, the DNA is TGTGCCAGCAGCCGAAGACTAGCGGGCGGACAAGAGACCCAGTACTTC. Amino acids: CASSRRLAGGQETQYF.

Only a few counts were recorded for this clone. CDR3 sequence (DNA): TGTGCCAGCAGCTTATCCAGGGGTGGAAACACCATATATTTT. As protein: CASSLSRGGNTIYF. The V gene is TRBV7-2, the J gene TRBJ1-3; TRBD1 might be the D (6 bases). The CDR3 runs to 14 residues. Trimming removed 2 bases at V and 3 bases at J, with 8 bases between. Germline CDR1 is SGHTA and CDR2 is FQGNSA.

The chain joins TRBV15 to TRBJ2-5; 11 bases align to TRBD2. Germline-derived CDR1 and CDR2 are LNHNV and YYDKDF (reference sequence). The CDR3 extends over 17 amino acids. V shed 2 bases and J 1 base; nucleotides not matched to a gene: 6. CDR3 amino acids: CATSRPIAGGPQETQYF. CDR3 in DNA: TGTGCCACCAGCAGACCAATAGCGGGGGGGCCCCAAGAGACCCAGTACTTC.

The rearrangement joins TRBV5-5 to TRBJ2-7; TRBD1 aligns across 8 bases. The germline CDR1 and CDR2 sequences are SGHKS and YYEKEE (reference sequence). V shed 4 bases and J 0 bases; nucleotides not matched to a gene: 3. This CDR3 comprises 14 residues. CDR3 residues: CASSVDRDSYEQYF. CDR3 bases: TGTGCCAGCAGCGTGGACAGGGACTCCTACGAGCAGTACTTC.

The rearrangement uses TRBV19 and TRBJ1-4; D gene ambiguous. In germline, CDR1 is LNHDA, CDR2 SQIVND (reference sequence). The CDR3 consists of 14 residues. Deletions cut 3 bases from V and 8 bases from J, with 13 bases between. The CDR3 region is CASSIRRKEEKLFF. CDR3 sequence (DNA): TGTGCCAGTAGTATCCGCAGGAAGGAAGAAAAACTGTTTTTT.

CDR3 DNA: TGCAGCGCCTTACTAGCGGGAGAGGGGGGCTCCTACAATGAGCAGTTCTTC. Protein: CSALLAGEGGSYNEQFF. The genes are TRBV29-1 and TRBJ2-1, with TRBD2 identical over 11 bases. This CDR3 spans 17 amino acids. CDR1 is SQVTM and CDR2 is ANQGSEA in the germline V gene. V dropped 7 bases and J dropped 0; count of bases not matched to a gene: 11.

This chain links TRBV19 with TRBJ2-1, with D perhaps TRBD2 (5 bases). V lost 2 bases to trimming and J lost 2 bases, with 10 bases between them. Germline V gene data show CDR1 as LNHDA and CDR2 as SQIVND (reference sequence). The CDR3 totals 15 residues. The CDR3 sequence is CASSIRLSPYNEQFF. In nucleotides, the CDR3 is TGTGCCAGTAGTATAAGACTATCCCCCTACAATGAGCAGTTCTTC.